These T cell receptor beta chains were read from a single sample in a study of blood T cell repertoires in COVID-19. Repertoires were generated with immunoSEQ multiplex PCR, while TCRdb's copy carries only in-frame clones and drops some. The sample has over 450,000 clones; roughly nine tenths are singletons. The sample consisted of peripheral blood. These receptor sequences come from a woman aged 50 to 60 with COVID-19, enrolled during active disease. CDR3s include the opening cysteine and the closing phenylalanine or tryptophan. A D gene is named only where the DNA matches it firmly. Only some rows state a clone size, as once, few, many or a class for expanded clones.

clone_size	v_call	d_call	j_call	cdr3_nt	cdr3_aa
NA	TRBV7-2	NA	TRBJ2-7	TGTGCCAGCAGCTTAGTGGCCTCCTACGAGCAGTACTTC	CASSLVASYEQYF
NA	TRBV24-1	NA	TRBJ2-2	TGTGCCGCCGGACAGTACACCGGGGAGCTGTTTTTT	CAAGQYTGELFF
NA	TRBV2	NA	TRBJ2-1	TGTGCCAGCAGGGCGAGGGGGGGTTACAATGAGCAGTTCTTC	CASRARGGYNEQFF
NA	TRBV19	TRBD1	TRBJ1-3	TGTGCCAGTAGTATCCGTCCTCCGGGACAGGGATCCGGAAACACCATATATTTT	CASSIRPPGQGSGNTIYF
NA	TRBV9	TRBD2	TRBJ2-7	TGTGCCAGCAGCCCACGGGACTATACTGGCTCCTACGAGCAGTACTTC	CASSPRDYTGSYEQYF
NA	TRBV19	NA	TRBJ2-2	TGTGCCAGTAGTACGGGGGTGAACAACGCCGGGGAGCTGTTTTTT	CASSTGVNNAGELFF
few	TRBV2	NA	TRBJ1-2	TGTGCCAGCAGGACCGGGGGTATTAACTATGGCTACACCTTC	CASRTGGINYGYTF
NA	TRBV18	NA	TRBJ1-6	TGTGCCAGCTCACCGGAGCAGGGAGGAAATTCACCCCTCCACTTT	CASSPEQGGNSPLHF
NA	TRBV10-3	TRBD1	TRBJ2-7	TGTGCCATCAGTGACCCTGACTTTGGGACAGGGGTCTACGAGCAGTACTTC	CAISDPDFGTGVYEQYF
NA	TRBV7-9	TRBD1	TRBJ1-3	TGTGCCAGCAGCCACGGACAGGGTTTACTTGGAAACACCATATATTTT	CASSHGQGLLGNTIYF
NA	TRBV7-9	TRBD1	TRBJ1-1	TGTGCCAGCACTCAGGGGGTGGTCACTGAAGCTTTCTTT	CASTQGVVTEAFF
NA	TRBV20-1	NA	TRBJ1-1	TGCAGTGCTAGTATTAGGTCGGGGGGAGCTTTCTTT	CSASIRSGGAFF
NA	TRBV6-5	NA	TRBJ1-3	TGTGCCAGCAGTTACCCCTGGGGCAGCGGAAACACCATATATTTT	CASSYPWGSGNTIYF
NA	TRBV29-1	NA	TRBJ2-3	TGCAGCGTTGCAATAACTAGCACAGATACGCAGTATTTT	CSVAITSTDTQYF